This TCR beta chain comes out of a study of technical replicates of blood from several donors. Produced via immunoSEQ multiplex PCR; TCRdb's table is partial and in-frame only. The sample lists about 84,000 clones; roughly 98% were seen once. This CDR3 spans 13 amino acids. Germline CDR1 and CDR2: MNHEY and SVGAGI. V lost 5 bases and J lost 7, with 12 bases in between. The V call is TRBV6-5, the J call TRBJ1-5; D gene unclear. The specimen was T cells isolated from PBMCs. The TCR sequence derives from a human donor in good health. CDR3 DNA: TGTGCCAGCAGTCCGGGTAGGAACCAGCCCCAGCATTTT. Protein product: CASSPGRNQPQHF.